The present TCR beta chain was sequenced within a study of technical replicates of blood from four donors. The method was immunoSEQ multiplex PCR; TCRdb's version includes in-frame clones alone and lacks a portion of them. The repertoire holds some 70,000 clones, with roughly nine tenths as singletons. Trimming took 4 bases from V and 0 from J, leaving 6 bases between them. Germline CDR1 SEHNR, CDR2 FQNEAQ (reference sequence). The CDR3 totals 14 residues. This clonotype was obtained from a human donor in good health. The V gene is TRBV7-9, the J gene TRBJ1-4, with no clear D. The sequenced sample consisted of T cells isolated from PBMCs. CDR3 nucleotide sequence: TGTGCCAGCAGCTACAGCACAACTAATGAAAAACTGTTTTTT. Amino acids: CASSYSTTNEKLFF.